This T cell receptor (beta chain) appears in the sequencing data of a study of tumor-infiltrating lymphocytes in primary liver carcinoma. Across the study: Enrolled patients were male and female, aged 30 to 69 years. Samples returned roughly 3.65 to 7.5 million productive TCRbeta reads, a yield that was similar across tissue types.

Study observations and caveats: Bulk samples went unsorted, so CD4+ and CD8+ repertoires were not compared.

Germline DNA was extracted too, while blood RNA derived from unsorted whole blood. TCR beta cDNA was reverse-transcribed from approximately 0.45 ug of total RNA. The reaction used a constant-region primer and ProtoScript II reverse transcriptase. Slightly modified ARM-PCR, run as three nested multiplex PCR rounds, produced the TCR beta libraries. The first two PCR rounds used TRBV1-TRBV30 primers with a Cbeta primer, nine to eleven cycles each. TCRdb reprocessed the multiplex PCR reads via MiXCR and lists one record per CDR3 protein. Of under 200,000 distinct CDR3 sequences in the sample, approximately 64% were seen once. This clonotype was observed once. Its antigen is as yet unknown. One end of the junction is discordant with germline, which a read error may explain. From germline, CDR1 is SQVTM and CDR2 ANQGSEA. The CDR3 has 14 residues.

The chain carries TRBV29-1 and TRBJ2-7; weak D call: TRBD1 (6 bases). This TCR derives from a woman between 55 and 75 years old with primary liver carcinoma and hepatitis B virus infection. Sequences were obtained from peripheral blood. CDR3 sequence: CSVARGTDSYEQYF. CDR3 sequence (DNA): TGCAGCGTTGCGAGGGGGACCGATTCCTATGAGCAGTACTTC.